The 16 T cell receptor beta chains below all came from one sample that was sequenced in a study of blood T cells in healthy people across ages. Primed by a sample-barcoded 5' primer and a J-beta primer mix, a second PCR proceeded for about 6 to 12 cycles. TCRdb used MiXCR to reprocess the 5' RACE reads, holding one entry per CDR3 protein. The sample holds about 1,400,000 distinct CDR3 sequences, roughly 64% seen once. Sequencing input: blood. The receptors shown here come from a man younger than 30 in good health.

The chain links TRBV20-1 to TRBJ2-3, with TRBD2 matching 7 bases. Germline values: CDR1 DFQATT, CDR2 SNEGSKA (reference sequence). V gave up 0 bases and J gave up 2 bases; unmatched junction bases: 8. CDR3 length equals 16 residues. The CDR3 nucleotides read TGCAGTGCTAGAGATGTGAGCGGGGAGTTCACAGATACGCAGTATTTT. This sequence encodes CSARDVSGEFTDTQYF.

The chain employs TRBV4-2 and TRBJ2-5; perhaps TRBD1 as D (6 bases). The V gene lost 3 bases and the J gene lost 0 bases, with 14 bases spanning the gap. Germline CDR1 is LGHNA and CDR2 is YNFKEQ. CDR3 size: 16 residues. The CDR3 sequence is CASSHSPQGNQETQYF. The CDR3 coding sequence is TGTGCCAGCAGCCATTCTCCCCAGGGGAACCAAGAGACCCAGTACTTC.

V gene TRBV10-1 combines with J gene TRBJ2-5, with 11 bases aligning to TRBD1. Germline V gene sequence: CDR1 WNHNN, CDR2 SYGVQD (reference sequence). Trimming removed 0 bases from V and 5 bases from J; junction bases left unmatched: 5. This CDR3 comprises 16 residues. In nucleotides, the CDR3 is TGCGCCAGCAGTGAGTCGGACAGGGGGCAGGGGGAGACCCAGTACTTC. It translates to CASSESDRGQGETQYF.

The chain has TRBV4-1 and TRBJ1-2; D is unresolved. Germline V CDR1 and CDR2: MGHRA, YSYEKL. Trimming removed 1 base at V and 3 bases at J, with 12 bases between. This CDR3 has 15 amino acids. The CDR3 DNA reads TGCGCCAGCAGCCAAGGGCCTCTGGGAGACTATGGCTACACCTTC. Its translation: CASSQGPLGDYGYTF.

V and J are TRBV6-5 and TRBJ1-6; D gene unclear. The length of the CDR3 is 16 residues. Per germline, CDR1 MNHEY and CDR2 SVGAGI. The germline V and J ends were trimmed by 2 bases and 7 bases, with 15 bases remaining between them. The CDR3 bases are TGTGCCAGCAGTTACGGTATGGAGTTCGGGAATTCACCCCTCCACTTT. As protein: CASSYGMEFGNSPLHF.

Regarding this clonotype: Mismatch with germline at one junction end may stem from a read error. The chain has TRBV6-5 and TRBJ1-5; no clear D gene. This CDR3 has 13 amino acids. The V gene's germline CDR1 is MNHEY and CDR2 SVGAGI. CDR3 amino acids: CACSYSPYQPQHF. In nucleotides, the CDR3 is TGTGCCTGCAGTTACTCCCCGTATCAGCCCCAGCATTTT.

The chain uses TRBV6-2 or TRBV6-3 and TRBJ2-1; D is undetermined. The germline V gene has CDR1 MNHEY and CDR2 SVGEGT. Trimming cost V 0 bases and J 0 bases, with 9 bases left between them. The CDR3 totals 16 residues. DNA of the CDR3: TGTGCCAGCAGTTACTCGGGCAGACCCTCCTACAATGAGCAGTTCTTC. It is translated as CASSYSGRPSYNEQFF.

The V call is TRBV5-6, the J call TRBJ1-6, with D unclear. The V gene's germline CDR1 is SGHDT and CDR2 YYEEEE. CDR3 size: 15 residues. The V and J ends lost 1 base and 8 bases respectively, with 13 bases between them. CDR3 nucleotides: TGTGCCAGCAGCTTGAGTCCGCGAGGAGATTCACCCCTCCACTTT. Its translation is CASSLSPRGDSPLHF. The full variable domain, completed using reference TRBV5-6 and TRBJ1-6, is DAGVTQSPTHLIKTRGQQVTLRCSPKSGHDTVSWYQQALGQGPQFIFQYYEEEERQRGNFPDRFSGHQFPNYSSELNVNALLLGDSALYLCASSLSPRGDSPLHFGNGTRLTVT.

The chain employs TRBV20-1 and TRBJ1-5, with D possibly TRBD1 on 6 matching bases. Germline V lookup: CDR1 DFQATT, CDR2 SNEGSKA (reference sequence). With 3 bases removed from V and 7 bases from J, the gap between germline ends came to 13 bases. This CDR3 has 13 amino acids. CDR3 nucleotide sequence: TGCAGTGCTAGGCCACAGGGAATCCAGCCCCAGCATTTT. Its translation: CSARPQGIQPQHF.

This chain joins TRBV12-3 or TRBV12-4 and TRBJ2-3; TRBD2 matches 12 bases. V lost 3 bases, J lost 5 bases, and 12 bases stayed unmatched. CDR3 length: 18 amino acids. CDR3 DNA sequence: TGTGCCAGCAGTTTGAGCTTTAGGACTAGCGGGATTCTAGATACGCAGTATTTT. Protein product: CASSLSFRTSGILDTQYF.

A few counts support this clonotype. The chain carries TRBV3-1 and TRBJ2-4; 10 bases map to TRBD2. J was trimmed by 13 bases and V by 4 bases; bases with no gene match: 16. This CDR3 has 16 amino acids. Germline values: CDR1 LGHDT, CDR2 YNNKEL (reference sequence). In DNA, the CDR3 is TGTGCCAGCAGCCCAGAGTCGCTAGCGGGAGTAGGGGAGCAGTACTTC. Its protein product is CASSPESLAGVGEQYF.

The CDR3 bases are TGCAGTGCTAGTCATGTCGCGGGGAAGGCGAGCAATCAGCCCCAGCATTTT. This gives the protein CSASHVAGKASNQPQHF. V gene TRBV20-1 combines with J gene TRBJ1-5, with D unclear. CDR3 length: 17 amino acids. V lost 3 bases and J lost 1, with 19 bases in between. Germline CDR1 and CDR2: DFQATT and SNEGSKA (reference sequence).

The chain joins TRBV12-3 or TRBV12-4 to TRBJ2-7, with 8 bases aligning to TRBD1. Germline trimming cut 6 bases from V and 0 bases from J; bases unmatched to any gene: 10. The CDR3 length is 16 residues. This CDR3 reads CASSNGQGTVSYEQYF. The CDR3 coding sequence is TGTGCCAGCAGCAATGGACAGGGAACCGTCTCCTACGAGCAGTACTTC.

This chain connects TRBV7-2 to TRBJ1-1; D perhaps matches TRBD1 (5 bases). Germline CDR1 is SGHTA and CDR2 is FQGNSA. This CDR3 has 14 residues. The V end lost 0 bases, the J end lost 4 bases, and 9 bases lay between the germline ends. CDR3 DNA sequence: TGTGCCAGCAGCTTAGCGCCGGGACGCACTGAAGCTTTCTTT. Its protein product is CASSLAPGRTEAFF.

The rearrangement links TRBV29-1 to TRBJ2-7; possible D gene TRBD2, 6 bases. This CDR3 is built from 13 residues. Germline lookup yields CDR1 SQVTM and CDR2 ANQGSEA. V shed 3 bases and J shed 4 bases, with 13 bases lying between them. The chain's CDR3 is CSVDGGIGYEQYF. CDR3 bases: TGCAGCGTTGATGGCGGGATAGGATACGAGCAGTACTTC.

The chain is built from TRBV4-1 and TRBJ2-3; unclear D gene. The length of the CDR3 is 15 residues. Trimming left V 1 base short and J 2 bases short, with 10 bases between. Germline CDR1 is MGHRA and CDR2 is YSYEKL. CDR3 sequence reads: CASSQGARYTDTQYF. As DNA, the CDR3 is TGCGCCAGCAGCCAAGGGGCCCGCTACACAGATACGCAGTATTTT.